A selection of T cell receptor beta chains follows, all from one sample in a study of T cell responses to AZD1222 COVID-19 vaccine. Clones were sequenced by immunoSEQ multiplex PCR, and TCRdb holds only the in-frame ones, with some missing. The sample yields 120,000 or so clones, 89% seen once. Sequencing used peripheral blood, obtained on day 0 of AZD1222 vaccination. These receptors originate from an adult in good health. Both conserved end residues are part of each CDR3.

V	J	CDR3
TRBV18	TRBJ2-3	CASSLFELLAGSTDTQYF
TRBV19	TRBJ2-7	CASSIGQGGEQYF
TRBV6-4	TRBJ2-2	CASSPGTGDTGELFF
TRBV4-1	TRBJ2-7	CASSPEDRYEQYF
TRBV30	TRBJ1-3	CAWSGDSGNTIYF
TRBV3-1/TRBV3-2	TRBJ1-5	CASSSGAGSNQPQHF
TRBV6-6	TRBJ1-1	CASSSTTGGEGTEAFF
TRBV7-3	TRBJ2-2	CASSPTGAGSGNTGELFF
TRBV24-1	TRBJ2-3	CATSEDKAGTDTQYF
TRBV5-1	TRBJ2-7	CASSLGAGTEGYEQYF
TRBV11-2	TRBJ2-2	CASSSGRITGELFF
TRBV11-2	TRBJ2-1	CASSFDGGDNEQFF
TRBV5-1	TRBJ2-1	CASSKEDSGNEQFF
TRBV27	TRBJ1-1	CASRLQGVGKNTEAFF
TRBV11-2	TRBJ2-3	CASSLGLGGLVYTDTQYF
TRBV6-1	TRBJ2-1	CASSEAVAGDEQFF
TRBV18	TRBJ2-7	CASSGPSGFEQYF
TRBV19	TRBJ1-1	CASGRDRVTEAFF
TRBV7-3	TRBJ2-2	CASNSVGPTGELFF
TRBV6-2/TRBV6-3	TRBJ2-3	CASSWSSGQGKDTQYF
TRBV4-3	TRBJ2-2	CASSQDRGGNTGELFF
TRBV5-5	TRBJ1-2	CASSPTGTESGYTF
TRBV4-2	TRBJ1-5	CASSQGLGRQPQHF
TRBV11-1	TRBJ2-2	CASSLGTSGTGELFF
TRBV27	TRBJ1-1	CASSPRMNTEAFF
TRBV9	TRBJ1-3	CASSSTGSPNTIYF
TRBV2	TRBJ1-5	CASRGIRDKDQPQHF
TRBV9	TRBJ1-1	CASSRMDGEYTEAFF
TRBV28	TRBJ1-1	CASSSTGGSNTEAFF
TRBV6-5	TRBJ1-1	CASRRQGGNTEAFF
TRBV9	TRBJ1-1	CASSVGVATEAFF
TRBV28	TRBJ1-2	CASSSQGGGYTF
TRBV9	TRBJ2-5	CASSVGTRDRGSETQYF
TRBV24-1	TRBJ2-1	CATSDLGTSGSHDEQFF
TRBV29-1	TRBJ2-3	CSVGPQREVVDTQYF
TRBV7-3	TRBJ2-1	CASSLAGGSFNEQFF
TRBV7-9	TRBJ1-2	CASSPSVLGNYGYTF
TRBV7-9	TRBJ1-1	CASTLNTEAFF
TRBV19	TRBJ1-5	CASSPGRIQHF
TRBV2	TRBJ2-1	CASTPSGVSNEQFF
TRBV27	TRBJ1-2	CASSSNRNGYTF
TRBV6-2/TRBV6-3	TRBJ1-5	CASSFPGDQPQHF
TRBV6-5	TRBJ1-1	CASSYSTNTEAFF
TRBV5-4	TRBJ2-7	CASSLWREAYEQYF
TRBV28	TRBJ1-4	CASRGGPGANEKLFF
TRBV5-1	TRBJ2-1	CASKRTSGSGDEQFF
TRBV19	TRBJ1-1	CASSSGSGTEAFF
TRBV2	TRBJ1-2	CASTLLPRDYGYTF
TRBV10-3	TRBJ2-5	CAISDGRGLSQETQYF
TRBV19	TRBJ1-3	CASATGTFSGNTIYF
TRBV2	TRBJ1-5	CASCQPNQPQHF
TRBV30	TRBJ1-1	CAWSAQGSTEAFF
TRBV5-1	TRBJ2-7	CASCAVLGYEQYF
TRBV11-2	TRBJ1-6	CASSLDRDRSNSPLHF
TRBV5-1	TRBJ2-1	CASSYSSGVYNEQFF
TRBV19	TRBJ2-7	CASSSGRTSGRYEQYF
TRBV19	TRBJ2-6	CASSRGRDSGANVLTF
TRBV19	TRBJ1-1	CASSDSFGNTEAFF